The rows below give T cell receptor beta chains drawn from one sample of a study of shared clonotypes between healthy human individuals. Data came from immunoSEQ multiplex PCR; TCRdb stores just in-frame clones and leaves some out. The table records 640,000 or so clones, about two thirds of them present only once. Sequencing used memory CD4+ T cells sorted from blood. Source of these receptors: a woman aged 25-40 years in good health. Both conserved end residues are trimmed from each CDR3. Each record gives: J gene, V gene, CDR3 protein.

TRBJ1-4 | TRBV27 | ASSLRAGNSEKLF
TRBJ2-3 | TRBV27 | ASSSDAGGWNTDTQY
TRBJ2-1 | TRBV27 | ASSRRPLGTGVYNEQF
TRBJ2-5 | TRBV7-8 | ASSSRFRGGETQY
TRBJ2-6 | TRBV15 | ATSRGDGSGANVLT
TRBJ2-7 | TRBV6-1 | ASSELASGSYEQY
TRBJ2-3 | TRBV9 | ASSSGGQDTQY
TRBJ1-5 | TRBV6-5 | ASSRQGEDQPQH
TRBJ1-6 | TRBV16 | ASSHAAVGVGSPLH
TRBJ2-7 | TRBV28 | ASRPPLRRGAKYEQY
TRBJ2-7 | TRBV15 | ATSTRSRGDEQY
TRBJ1-1 | TRBV19 | ASSILGVEAF
TRBJ2-1 | TRBV5-4 | ASSLLPSGRAKNEQF
TRBJ2-5 | TRBV27 | ASSWSTGGRETQY
TRBJ2-7 | TRBV2 | ASSLSRTGGHEQY
TRBJ1-3 | TRBV28 | ASSFWGWDTIY
TRBJ1-4 | TRBV19 | ASRALATNEKLF
TRBJ2-1 | TRBV9 | ASSVETAAYNEQF
TRBJ2-3 | TRBV25-1 | ASSVIPATSGREDTQY
TRBJ2-2 | TRBV6-6 | ASSSTAGELF
TRBJ2-6 | TRBV5-1 | ASSLDVPGANVLT
TRBJ2-6 | TRBV14 | ASSQVSGAGANVLT
- | TRBV5-6 | ASSRARQGISYEQY
TRBJ1-5 | TRBV28 | ASSLQVTGGQH
TRBJ2-5 | TRBV9 | ASSVDPSGRADTQY
TRBJ1-3 | TRBV18 | ASSPRGTTSGNTIY
TRBJ1-3 | TRBV14 | ASSLGTGWSGNTIY
TRBJ2-7 | TRBV29-1 | SVRGTGGGEYEQY
TRBJ1-5 | TRBV19 | ASAGQDNQPQH
TRBJ2-1 | TRBV27 | ASSPLGINEQF
TRBJ1-1 | TRBV21-1 | ASSTHTMCFPRPEAF
TRBJ2-7 | TRBV28 | ASSLTGVSEQY
TRBJ2-3 | TRBV28 | ASRTSRSSTDTQY
TRBJ2-5 | TRBV5-4 | ASSMGGLGQETQY
TRBJ1-5 | TRBV7-2 | ASSLYLGNSNQPQH
TRBJ1-5 | TRBV7-2 | ASSLGQGVNQPQH
TRBJ2-1 | TRBV25-1 | ASSDRDGKYNEQF
TRBJ1-1 | TRBV25-1 | ASSEYSPNTEAF
TRBJ1-5 | TRBV6-1 | ASIRGQGANQPQH
TRBJ1-4 | TRBV28 | ASSSGDRFGGSEKLF
TRBJ1-4 | TRBV28 | ASSEPDRVGEKLF
TRBJ2-3 | TRBV29-1 | SVGGGGGDTQY
TRBJ1-1 | TRBV19 | ASRGFGRTMNTEAF
TRBJ2-5 | TRBV5-1 | ASSILNEVETQY
TRBJ2-4 | TRBV5-4 | ASSRLTSGKNIQY
TRBJ2-7 | TRBV25-1 | ASSPGTSGPRAYEQY
TRBJ2-3 | TRBV7-3 | ASSLKGLAGGRGDTQY
TRBJ2-1 | TRBV7-2 | ASSRPGDSEQF
TRBJ2-1 | TRBV5-1 | ASSLALGSSGYNEQF
TRBJ1-2 | TRBV6-1 | ASSPQGNYGYT
TRBJ2-2 | TRBV5-8 | ASGRVGQGRTGELF
TRBJ2-1 | TRBV7-3 | ASWAILVVQYNEQF
TRBJ1-4 | TRBV5-1 | ASTSTGVGEKLF
TRBJ1-2 | TRBV18 | ASSPTEGYGYT